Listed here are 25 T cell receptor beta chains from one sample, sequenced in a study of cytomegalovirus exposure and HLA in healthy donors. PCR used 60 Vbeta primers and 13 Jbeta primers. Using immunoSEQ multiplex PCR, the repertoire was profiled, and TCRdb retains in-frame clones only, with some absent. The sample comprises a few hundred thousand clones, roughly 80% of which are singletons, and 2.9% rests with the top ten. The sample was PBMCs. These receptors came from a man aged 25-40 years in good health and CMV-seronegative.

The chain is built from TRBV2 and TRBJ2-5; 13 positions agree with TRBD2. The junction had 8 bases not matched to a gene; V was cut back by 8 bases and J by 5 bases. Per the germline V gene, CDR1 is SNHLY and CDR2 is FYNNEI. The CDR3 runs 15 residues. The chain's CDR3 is CASGTSGGGWETQYF. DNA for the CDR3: TGTGCCAGCGGAACTAGCGGGGGGGGGTGGGAGACCCAGTACTTC.

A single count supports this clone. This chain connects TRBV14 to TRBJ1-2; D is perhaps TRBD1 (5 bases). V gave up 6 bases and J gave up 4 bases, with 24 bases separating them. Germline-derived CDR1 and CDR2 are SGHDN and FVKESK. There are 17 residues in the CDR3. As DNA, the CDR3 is TGTGCCAGCAGTGCACAGTTTGGGGGAGGGTTTGGCTATGGCTACACCTTC. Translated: CASSAQFGGGFGYGYTF.

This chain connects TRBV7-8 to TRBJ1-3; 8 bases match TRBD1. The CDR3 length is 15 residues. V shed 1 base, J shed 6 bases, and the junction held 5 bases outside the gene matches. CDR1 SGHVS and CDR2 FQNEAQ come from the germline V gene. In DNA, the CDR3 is TGTGCCAGCAGCTTAGTTGACAGGGGAGTAAACACCATATATTTT. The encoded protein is CASSLVDRGVNTIYF.

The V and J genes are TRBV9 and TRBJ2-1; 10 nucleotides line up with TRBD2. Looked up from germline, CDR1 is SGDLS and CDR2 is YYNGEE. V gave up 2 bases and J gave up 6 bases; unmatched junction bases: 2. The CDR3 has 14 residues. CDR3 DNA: TGTGCCAGCAGCGTGACTAGCGGGTCCAATGAGCAGTTCTTC. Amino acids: CASSVTSGSNEQFF.

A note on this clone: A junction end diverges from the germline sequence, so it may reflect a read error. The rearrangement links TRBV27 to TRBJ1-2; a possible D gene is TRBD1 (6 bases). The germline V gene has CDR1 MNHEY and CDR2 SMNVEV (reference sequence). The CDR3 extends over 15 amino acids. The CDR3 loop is CASSSPSVGHYSYTF. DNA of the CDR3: TGTGCCAGCAGTTCTCCTTCAGTGGGACACTATAGCTACACCTTC.

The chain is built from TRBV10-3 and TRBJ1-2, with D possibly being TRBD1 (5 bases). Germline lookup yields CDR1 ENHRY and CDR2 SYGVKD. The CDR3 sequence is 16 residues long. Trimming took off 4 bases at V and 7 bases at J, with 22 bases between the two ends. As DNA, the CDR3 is TGTGCCATCAGTGCGAGTCTGGGGCTAGTCCCCCCTGGCTACACCTTC. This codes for CAISASLGLVPPGYTF.

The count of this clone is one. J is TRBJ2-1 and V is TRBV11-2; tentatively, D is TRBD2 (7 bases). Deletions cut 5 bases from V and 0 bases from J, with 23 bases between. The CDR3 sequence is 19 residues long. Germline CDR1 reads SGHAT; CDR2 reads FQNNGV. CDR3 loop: CASSLRGAGRSGSYNEQFF. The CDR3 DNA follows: TGTGCCAGCAGCCTTCGGGGGGCCGGCCGATCTGGCTCCTACAATGAGCAGTTCTTC.

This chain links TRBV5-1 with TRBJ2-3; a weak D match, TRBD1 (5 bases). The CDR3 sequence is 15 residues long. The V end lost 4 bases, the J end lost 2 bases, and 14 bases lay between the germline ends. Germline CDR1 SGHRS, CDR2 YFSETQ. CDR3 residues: CASSRLTVDTDTQYF. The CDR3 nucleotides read TGCGCCAGCAGCCGTTTGACAGTAGACACAGATACGCAGTATTTT.

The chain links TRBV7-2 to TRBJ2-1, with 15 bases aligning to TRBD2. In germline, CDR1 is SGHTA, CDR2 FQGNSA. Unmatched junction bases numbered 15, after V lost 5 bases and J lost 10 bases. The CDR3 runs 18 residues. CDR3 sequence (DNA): TGTGCCAGCAGCCCGAACGGACTAGCGGGGGGGTTGGTGCGGGAGCAGTTCTTC. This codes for CASSPNGLAGGLVREQFF.

The CDR3 bases are TGTGCCAGCAGCGTGGGAGTTACGAGGGTAACTATGCTCGTCGGAGAAGCTTTCTTT. This sequence encodes CASSVGVTRVTMLVGEAFF. The rearrangement joins TRBV9 to TRBJ1-1; D remains unclear. This CDR3 region has 19 residues. Trimming removed 2 bases from V and 8 bases from J, with 31 bases in between. Germline-derived CDR1 and CDR2 are SGDLS and YYNGEE.

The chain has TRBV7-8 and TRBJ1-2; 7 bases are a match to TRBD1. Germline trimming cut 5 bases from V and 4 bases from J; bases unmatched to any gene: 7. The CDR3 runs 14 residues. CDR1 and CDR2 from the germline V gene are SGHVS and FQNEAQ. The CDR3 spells CASSPRDRFYGYTF. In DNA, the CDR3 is TGTGCCAGCAGCCCAAGGGACAGATTCTATGGCTACACCTTC.

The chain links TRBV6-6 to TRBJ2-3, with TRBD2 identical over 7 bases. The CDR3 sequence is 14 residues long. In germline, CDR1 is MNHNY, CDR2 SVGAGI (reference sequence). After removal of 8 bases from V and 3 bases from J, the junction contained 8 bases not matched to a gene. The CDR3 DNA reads TGTGCCAGCGATTGGGGGGGACGGACAGATACGCAGTATTTT. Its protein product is CASDWGGRTDTQYF.

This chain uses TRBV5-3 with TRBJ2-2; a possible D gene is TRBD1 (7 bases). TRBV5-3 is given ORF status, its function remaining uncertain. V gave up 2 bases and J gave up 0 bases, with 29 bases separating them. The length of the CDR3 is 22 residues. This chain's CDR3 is CARSFRGDGIIYSIANTGELFF. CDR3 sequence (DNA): TGTGCCAGAAGCTTCAGGGGGGATGGGATTATTTATTCTATAGCGAACACCGGGGAGCTGTTTTTT.

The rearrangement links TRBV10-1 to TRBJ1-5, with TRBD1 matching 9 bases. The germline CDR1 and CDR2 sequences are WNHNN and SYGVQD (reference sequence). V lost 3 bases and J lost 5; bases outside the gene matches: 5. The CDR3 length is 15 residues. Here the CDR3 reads CASSDGQGWDQPQHF. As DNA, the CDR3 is TGCGCCAGCAGTGATGGACAGGGGTGGGATCAGCCCCAGCATTTT.

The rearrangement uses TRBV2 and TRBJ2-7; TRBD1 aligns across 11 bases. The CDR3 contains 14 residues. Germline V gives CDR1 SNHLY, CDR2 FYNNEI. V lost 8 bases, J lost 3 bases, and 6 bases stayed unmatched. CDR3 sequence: CASGGQGGLYEQYF. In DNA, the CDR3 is TGTGCCAGCGGGGGACAGGGGGGACTCTACGAGCAGTACTTC.

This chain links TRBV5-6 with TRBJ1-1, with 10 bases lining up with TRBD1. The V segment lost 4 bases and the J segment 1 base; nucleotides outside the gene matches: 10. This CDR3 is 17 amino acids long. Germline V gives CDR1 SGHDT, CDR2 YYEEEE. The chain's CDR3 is CASSRPGQGFKNTEAFF. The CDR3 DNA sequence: TGTGCCAGCAGCCGTCCGGGACAGGGGTTCAAGAACACTGAAGCTTTCTTT.

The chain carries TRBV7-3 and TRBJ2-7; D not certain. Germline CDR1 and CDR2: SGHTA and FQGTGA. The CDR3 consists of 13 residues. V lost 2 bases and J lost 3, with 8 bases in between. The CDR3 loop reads CASSLFADYEQYF. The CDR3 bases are TGTGCCAGCAGCTTATTTGCGGACTACGAGCAGTACTTC.

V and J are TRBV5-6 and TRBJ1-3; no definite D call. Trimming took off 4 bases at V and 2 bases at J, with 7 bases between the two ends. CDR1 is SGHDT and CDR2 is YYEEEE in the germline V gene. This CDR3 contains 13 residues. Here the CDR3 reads CASSNPAGNTIYF. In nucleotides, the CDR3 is TGTGCCAGCAGCAATCCGGCTGGAAACACCATATATTTT.

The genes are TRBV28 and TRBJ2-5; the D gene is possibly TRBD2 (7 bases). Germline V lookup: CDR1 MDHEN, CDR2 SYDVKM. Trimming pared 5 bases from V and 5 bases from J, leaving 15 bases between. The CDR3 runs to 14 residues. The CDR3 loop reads CASSDGGPGETQYF. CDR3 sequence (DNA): TGTGCCAGCAGTGACGGGGGGCCCGGGGAGACCCAGTACTTC. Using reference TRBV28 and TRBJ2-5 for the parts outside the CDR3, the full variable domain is DVKVTQSSRYLVKRTGEKVFLECVQDMDHENMFWYRQDPGLGLRLIYFSYDVKMKEKGDIPEGYSVSREKKERFSLILESASTNQTSMYLCASSDGGPGETQYFGPGTRLLVL.

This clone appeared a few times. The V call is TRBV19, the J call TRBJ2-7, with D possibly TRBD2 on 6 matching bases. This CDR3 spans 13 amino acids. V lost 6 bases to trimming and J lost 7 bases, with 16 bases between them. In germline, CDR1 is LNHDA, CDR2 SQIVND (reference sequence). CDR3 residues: CASSVRARGEQYF. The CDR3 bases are TGTGCCAGTAGCGTGAGGGCTCGGGGGGAGCAGTACTTC. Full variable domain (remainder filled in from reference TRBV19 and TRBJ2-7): DGGITQSPKYLFRKEGQNVTLSCEQNLNHDAMYWYRQDPGQGLRLIYYSQIVNDFQKGDIAEGYSVSREKKESFPLTVTSAQKNPTAFYLCASSVRARGEQYFGPGTRLTVT.

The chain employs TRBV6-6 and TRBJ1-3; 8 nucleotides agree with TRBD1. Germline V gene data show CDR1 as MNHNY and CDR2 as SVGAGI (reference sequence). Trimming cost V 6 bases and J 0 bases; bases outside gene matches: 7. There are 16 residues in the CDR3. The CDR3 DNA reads TGTGCCAGCAGACTGACAGGGGCGGTCTCTGGAAACACCATATATTTT. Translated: CASRLTGAVSGNTIYF.

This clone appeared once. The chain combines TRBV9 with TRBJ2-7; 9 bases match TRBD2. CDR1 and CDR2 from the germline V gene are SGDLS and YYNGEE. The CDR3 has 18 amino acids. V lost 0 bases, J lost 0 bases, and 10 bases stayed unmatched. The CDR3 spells CASSVGGSGGPSSYEQYF. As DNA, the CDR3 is TGTGCCAGCAGCGTAGGAGGTAGCGGGGGCCCTAGCTCCTACGAGCAGTACTTC.

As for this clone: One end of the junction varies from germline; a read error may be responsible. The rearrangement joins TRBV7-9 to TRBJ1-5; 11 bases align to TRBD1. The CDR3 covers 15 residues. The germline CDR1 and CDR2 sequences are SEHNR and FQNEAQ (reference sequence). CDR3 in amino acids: CSSSSGTGGGQPQHF. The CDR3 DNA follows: TGTTCCAGCAGCTCCGGGACAGGGGGGGGTCAGCCCCAGCATTTT.

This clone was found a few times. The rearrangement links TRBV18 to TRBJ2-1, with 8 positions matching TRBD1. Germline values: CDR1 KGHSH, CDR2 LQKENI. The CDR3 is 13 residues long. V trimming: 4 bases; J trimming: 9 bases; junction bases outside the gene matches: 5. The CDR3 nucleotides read TGTGCCAGCTCACACTCAGGGGGCGGTGAGCAGTTCTTC. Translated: CASSHSGGGEQFF. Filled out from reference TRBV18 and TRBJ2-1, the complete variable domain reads NAGVMQNPRHLVRRRGQEARLRCSPMKGHSHVYWYRQLPEEGLKFMVYLQKENIIDESGMPKERFSAEFPKEGPSILRIQQVVRGDSAAYFCASSHSGGGEQFFGPGTRLTVL.

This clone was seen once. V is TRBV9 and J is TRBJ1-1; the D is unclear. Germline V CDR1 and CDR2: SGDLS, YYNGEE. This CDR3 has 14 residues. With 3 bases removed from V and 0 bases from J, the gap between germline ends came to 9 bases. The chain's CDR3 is CASSGGLMNTEAFF. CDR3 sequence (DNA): TGTGCCAGCAGCGGAGGTTTGATGAACACTGAAGCTTTCTTT.